These 4 T cell receptor beta chains were all obtained from the same sample, sequenced in a study of blood T cell repertoires in COVID-19. The data were produced by immunoSEQ multiplex PCR, yet TCRdb's version contains in-frame clones alone and is incomplete. The sample records fewer than 200,000 clones, 82% being singletons. Specimen: peripheral blood. These receptors were collected from an older woman with COVID-19, enrolled during active disease.

In this sample, this clone turned up a few times. The gene calls are TRBV5-4 and TRBJ1-6; 7 bases fit TRBD1. This CDR3 spans 15 amino acids. V shed 0 bases and J 8 bases; nucleotides not matched to a gene: 5. Germline loops: CDR1 SGHNT, CDR2 YYREEE (reference sequence). The CDR3 sequence is CASSLVQGVDSPLHF. The DNA for the CDR3 is TGTGCCAGCAGCTTGGTCCAGGGGGTAGATTCACCCCTCCACTTT.

The rearrangement joins TRBV11-3 to TRBJ2-5; TRBD1 might be the D (6 bases). The CDR3 consists of 12 residues. Trimming took 5 bases from V and 5 from J, leaving 9 bases between them. Germline CDR1 reads SGHNT; CDR2 reads YENEEA. The DNA of the CDR3 is TGTGCCAGCAGCCATAGGGGGGAGACCCAGTACTTC. Translation: CASSHRGETQYF.

This clone was counted only a few times. The V and J genes are TRBV10-1 and TRBJ2-3; tentatively, D is TRBD2 (5 bases). This CDR3 has 15 amino acids. V lost 2 bases and J 9 bases, leaving 18 bases between the germline ends. The germline V gene encodes CDR1 WNHNN and CDR2 SYGVQD (reference sequence). Here the CDR3 DNA reads TGCGCCAGCAGTGAGAATAGGCGGGCGGCCAAAACGCAGTATTTT. Protein: CASSENRRAAKTQYF.

This clone was picked up a small number of times. J is TRBJ2-2 and V is TRBV5-4, with 10 bases that match TRBD1. The CDR3 has 15 amino acids. J gave up 4 bases and V 5 bases, and 5 bases lay outside the gene matches. Germline values: CDR1 SGHNT, CDR2 YYREEE (reference sequence). The CDR3 region has the DNA TGTGCCAGCAGTCGGGACAGGGGACTCACCGGGGAGCTGTTTTTT. Translating gives CASSRDRGLTGELFF.